The sequence of this TCR beta chain was determined in a study of blood T cell repertoires in COVID-19. This clone was counted once. In the source study's methods: Amplified reference gene primers provided the basis for estimating nucleated cell counts. The protocol was immunoSEQ multiplex PCR, while the TCRdb copy is restricted to in-frame clones and leaves out a portion. For V, J and clone size, that table is used; D and trimming come from the DNA. The sample yields 150,000 to 200,000 clones, roughly 88% seen once. Everyone who took part was about 18 to 90 years old, and they came from about two dozen US areas. Germline V gene sequence: CDR1 MGHRA, CDR2 YSYEKL. This CDR3 is built from 14 residues. V lost 1 base to trimming and J lost 4 bases, with 10 bases between them.

The chain couples TRBV4-1 to TRBJ1-2; the D is unclear. The sequence was collected from a man aged 65-85 years who had been exposed to COVID-19. The sequencing input was PBMCs or T cells enriched from blood (not recorded which). In DNA, the CDR3 is TGCGCCAGCAGCCAAGTAATTGTTAGCTATGGCTACACCTTC. This encodes CASSQVIVSYGYTF.